Each of the 30 T cell receptor beta chains below was sequenced from the same sample in a study of T cell responses to AZD1222 COVID-19 vaccine. Sequencing was performed with immunoSEQ multiplex PCR; in TCRdb, only in-frame clones are kept and a portion is missing. The sample shows some 130,000 clones, around 90% of them seen only once. This specimen consisted of peripheral blood, obtained on day 0 of AZD1222 vaccination. These receptors originate from an adult in good health.

This rearrangement joins TRBV29-1 to TRBJ2-7, with TRBD2 identical over 7 bases. The germline gives CDR1 SQVTM, CDR2 ANQGSEA. J gave up 6 bases and V 5 bases, and 10 bases lay outside the gene matches. The CDR3 runs 13 residues. The CDR3 region is CSVRGRASGEQYF. Written as DNA, the CDR3 is TGCAGCGTTCGGGGGAGGGCTAGCGGCGAGCAGTACTTC.

The chain joins TRBV19 to TRBJ1-2, with D perhaps matching TRBD1 (6 bases). V lost 1 base and J lost 8, with 14 bases in between. The germline gives CDR1 LNHDA, CDR2 SQIVND (reference sequence). The CDR3 spans 14 residues. Here the CDR3 DNA reads TGTGCCAGTAGTATAGGCCGACAGGTCGCCGGCTACACCTTC. Residues: CASSIGRQVAGYTF.

This clone was detected once. The rearrangement joins TRBV19 to TRBJ2-3, with 7 bases fitting TRBD1. Losses at the gene ends were 5 bases for V and 3 bases for J; bases not matched to a gene: 2. CDR1 is LNHDA and CDR2 is SQIVND in the germline V gene (reference sequence). The CDR3 covers 13 residues. This chain's CDR3 is CASSPQGTDTQYF. The CDR3 coding sequence is TGTGCCAGTAGTCCACAGGGGACAGATACGCAGTATTTT.

The J gene is TRBJ2-7, the V gene TRBV27, with 7 nucleotides matching TRBD1. Germline V CDR1 and CDR2: MNHEY, SMNVEV (reference sequence). Unmatched junction bases numbered 6, after V lost 10 bases and J lost 0 bases. The CDR3 totals 13 residues. CDR3 in amino acids: CATDRDSSYEQYF. As DNA, the CDR3 is TGTGCCACCGACCGGGACAGCTCCTACGAGCAGTACTTC.

The chain joins TRBV7-3 to TRBJ2-2; 7 bases agree with TRBD2. V was clipped by 5 bases and J by 7 bases; unmatched bases: 13. Looked up from germline, CDR1 is SGHTA and CDR2 is FQGTGA. CDR3 length: 16 residues. The CDR3 DNA sequence: TGTGCCAGCAGCACCCCAAGCGGCGGGAGAGTCGGGGAGCTGTTTTTT. It specifies CASSTPSGGRVGELFF. The full variable domain, with the rest looked up from reference TRBV7-3 and TRBJ2-2, is GAGVSQTPSNKVTEKGKYVELRCDPISGHTALYWYRQSLGQGPEFLIYFQGTGAADDSGLPNDRFFAVRPEGSVSTLKIQRTERGDSAVYLCASSTPSGGRVGELFFGEGSRLTVL.

The chain's CDR3 is CASSFAGSYEQYF. For the CDR3, the DNA is TGTGCCAGCAGTTTCGCCGGGTCCTACGAGCAGTACTTC. V is TRBV12-3 or TRBV12-4 and J is TRBJ2-7; no definite D call. The CDR3 loop spans 13 amino acids. Deletions cut 3 bases from V and 1 base from J, with 7 bases between.

J is TRBJ2-1 and V is TRBV9; possibly TRBD1 or TRBD2 for D (5 bases each). V was shortened by 2 bases and J by 8 bases, with 17 bases between the two germline ends. Germline V gene data show CDR1 as SGDLS and CDR2 as YYNGEE. The CDR3 is made up of 15 amino acids. DNA of the CDR3: TGTGCCAGCAGCGTGATGGGGGTAGCGTGGGATGAGCAGTTCTTC. As protein: CASSVMGVAWDEQFF.

The chain uses TRBV10-1 and TRBJ1-6; no clear D gene. Trimming shortened V by 6 bases and J by 7 bases, and 10 bases separated the two germline ends. CDR3 length equals 13 residues. Germline CDR1 and CDR2: WNHNN and SYGVQD (reference sequence). CDR3 sequence reads: CASSPSGNSPLHF. DNA of the CDR3: TGCGCCAGCAGCCCCAGCGGGAATTCACCCCTCCACTTT.

The rearrangement links TRBV5-6 to TRBJ2-7; 10 bases match TRBD2. Germline V gene sequence: CDR1 SGHDT, CDR2 YYEEEE. CDR3 size: 14 residues. Unmatched junction bases numbered 2, after V lost 4 bases and J lost 1 base. DNA of the CDR3: TGTGCCAGCAGCCGGACTAGCGGATCCTACGAGCAGTACTTC. As protein: CASSRTSGSYEQYF.

This chain uses TRBV6-6 with TRBJ1-6; D is possibly TRBD1 (5 bases). CDR1 and CDR2 from the germline V gene are MNHNY and SVGAGI (reference sequence). Deletions cut 7 bases from V and 6 bases from J, with 10 bases between. This CDR3 region has 13 residues. DNA for the CDR3: TGTGCCAGCACCGGGGGGAGTAATTCACCCCTCCACTTT. This sequence encodes CASTGGSNSPLHF.

The chain couples TRBV29-1 to TRBJ2-7, with 8 bases identical to TRBD1. This CDR3 contains 14 residues. Losses at the gene ends were 5 bases for V and 2 bases for J; bases not matched to a gene: 8. From germline, CDR1 is SQVTM and CDR2 ANQGSEA. Here the CDR3 DNA reads TGCAGCGTTTACAGACAGGGGACCCCCTACGAGCAGTACTTC. Translation: CSVYRQGTPYEQYF.

The V call is TRBV11-2, the J call TRBJ2-1; 16 nucleotides align to TRBD2. Germline CDR1 is SGHAT and CDR2 is FQNNGV. The V segment lost 4 bases and the J segment 1 base; nucleotides outside the gene matches: 7. The CDR3 runs 19 residues. The CDR3 sequence: CASSSGLAGGPISYNEQFF. The CDR3 DNA reads as TGTGCCAGCAGCTCGGGACTAGCGGGAGGGCCTATATCCTACAATGAGCAGTTCTTC.

The V and J genes are TRBV6-2 or TRBV6-3 and TRBJ2-7, with 8 bases identical to TRBD2. This CDR3 contains 16 residues. CDR1 and CDR2 (germline): MNHEY, SVGEGT. Unmatched junction bases numbered 10, after V lost 6 bases and J lost 0 bases. As DNA, the CDR3 is TGTGCCAGCAGCCCAGGGGCCACTAGCGGCTCCTACGAGCAGTACTTC. It is translated as CASSPGATSGSYEQYF.

This chain uses TRBV12-5 with TRBJ1-4; D not resolved. The germline V gene encodes CDR1 LGHNT and CDR2 FRNRAP. The CDR3 spans 14 residues. V was shortened by 0 bases and J by 0 bases, with 2 bases between the two germline ends. The CDR3 nucleotides read TGTGCTAGTGGTTTGGTACCAACTAATGAAAAACTGTTTTTT. Protein sequence: CASGLVPTNEKLFF.

V gene TRBV5-4 combines with J gene TRBJ2-7, with 8 bases lining up with TRBD2. From germline, CDR1 is SGHNT and CDR2 YYREEE (reference sequence). The V and J ends lost 0 bases and 2 bases, in that order; junction bases with no gene match: 1. The CDR3 spans 14 residues. The CDR3 region has the DNA TGTGCCAGCAGCTTGGAACTAGCGGCCTACGAGCAGTACTTC. This encodes CASSLELAAYEQYF.

The rearrangement uses TRBV10-3 and TRBJ2-3, with D possibly being TRBD2 (6 bases). The V gene lost 0 bases and the J gene lost 2 bases, with 12 bases spanning the gap. CDR1 and CDR2 (germline): ENHRY, SYGVKD. The CDR3 spans 16 residues. In DNA, the CDR3 is TGTGCCATCAGTGAGTCGGCACCGGGACTCACAGATACGCAGTATTTT. This translates into CAISESAPGLTDTQYF.

The rearrangement joins TRBV5-1 to TRBJ1-2, with TRBD1 matching 7 bases. This CDR3 spans 12 amino acids. The trim removed 3 bases at V and 5 bases at J, leaving 1 base unmatched. The germline gives CDR1 SGHRS, CDR2 YFSETQ. CDR3 in amino acids: CASSWDRYGYTF. Here the CDR3 DNA reads TGCGCCAGCAGCTGGGACAGATATGGCTACACCTTC.

The V call is TRBV6-1, the J call TRBJ1-2, with 7 nucleotides matching TRBD1. The CDR3 is 13 amino acids. Looked up from germline, CDR1 is MNHNS and CDR2 is SASEGT. V gave up 6 bases and J gave up 2 bases; unmatched junction bases: 3. CDR3 sequence: CASRTGRNYGYTF. The CDR3 region has the DNA TGTGCCAGCAGGACAGGGAGAAACTATGGCTACACCTTC.

CDR3 sequence (DNA): TGTGCCAGCAGCCAAAATGAAAAACTGTTTTTT. Protein: CASSQNEKLFF. V gene TRBV3-1 (or the pseudogene TRBV3-2) combines with J gene TRBJ1-4; D ambiguous. This CDR3 has 11 amino acids. Per germline, CDR1 LGHDT and CDR2 YNNKEL (reference sequence). V was trimmed by 2 bases and J by 5 bases, leaving 0 bases between them.

This chain links TRBV14 with TRBJ1-1; TRBD1 is a possible D gene (5 bases). Germline CDR1 and CDR2: SGHDN and FVKESK. This CDR3 is 17 amino acids long. Trimming removed 1 base at V and 0 bases at J, with 15 bases between. The CDR3 DNA follows: TGTGCCAGCAGCCAAGTCGGGGGTAATCCCATGAACACTGAAGCTTTCTTT. It is translated as CASSQVGGNPMNTEAFF.

The CDR3 region has the DNA TGTGCCAGCAGCCCCCAGGATACGCAGTATTTT. This sequence encodes CASSPQDTQYF. V and J are TRBV7-8 and TRBJ2-3; D remains unclear. Germline loops: CDR1 SGHVS, CDR2 FQNEAQ. V dropped 5 bases and J dropped 6 bases, with 6 bases sitting between them. CDR3 length equals 11 residues.

The chain couples TRBV3-1 (or the pseudogene TRBV3-2) to TRBJ1-3; TRBD1 might be the D (6 bases). The germline V gene encodes CDR1 LGHDT and CDR2 YNNKEL (reference sequence). CDR3 length: 15 amino acids. Deletions cut 2 bases from V and 5 bases from J, with 13 bases between. CDR3 DNA: TGTGCCAGCAGCCAATCACAGGGAAACAGAAACACCATATATTTT. Translating it yields CASSQSQGNRNTIYF.

The chain carries TRBV12-5 and TRBJ2-1, with D maybe TRBD2 (5 bases). This CDR3 has 18 residues. With 5 bases removed from V and 2 bases from J, the gap between germline ends came to 22 bases. Germline V CDR1 and CDR2: LGHNT, FRNRAP. CDR3 nucleotides: TGTGCTAGTGGTCCGTCGATCAGTGCTCTGAGGGCCTACAATGAGCAGTTCTTC. This sequence encodes CASGPSISALRAYNEQFF.

The table lists this clone with a count of one. The V and J genes are TRBV7-2 and TRBJ2-7, with D unresolved. CDR1 and CDR2 (germline): SGHTA, FQGNSA. The CDR3 is 13 amino acids. Trimming removed 5 bases from V and 2 bases from J, with 10 bases in between. The CDR3 protein is CASSHRRAYEQYF. The CDR3, as DNA: TGTGCCAGCAGCCACCGACGAGCCTACGAGCAGTACTTC.

V is TRBV5-1 and J is TRBJ1-2, with a possible D match to TRBD1 (6 bases). The CDR3 covers 15 residues. Germline V gives CDR1 SGHRS, CDR2 YFSETQ. Trimming pared 3 bases from V and 8 bases from J, leaving 20 bases between. CDR3 region: CASSSQGRGGSGYTF. The CDR3 DNA reads TGCGCCAGCAGCTCACAGGGACGGGGTGGGTCCGGCTACACCTTC.

The rearrangement joins TRBV5-1 to TRBJ2-6, with 9 bases fitting TRBD2. The CDR3 has 17 amino acids. V lost 0 bases and J lost 0; bases outside the gene matches: 1. CDR1 is SGHRS and CDR2 is YFSETQ in the germline V gene. The CDR3 DNA reads TGCGCCAGCAGCTTGGGACTAGCGGACTCTGGGGCCAACGTCCTGACTTTC. This codes for CASSLGLADSGANVLTF.

The CDR3 coding sequence is TGTGCCAGCAGTTACTCGGGTGTCTCCTACGAGCAGTACTTC. It translates to CASSYSGVSYEQYF. The chain joins TRBV6-2 or TRBV6-3 to TRBJ2-7; no clear D gene. V lost 0 bases to trimming and J lost 0 bases, with 6 bases between them. The CDR3 loop spans 14 amino acids. Germline-derived CDR1 and CDR2 are MNHEY and SVGEGT.

The chain couples TRBV27 to TRBJ2-7; the match to TRBD2 covers 9 bases. This CDR3 is built from 17 residues. The germline V gene encodes CDR1 MNHEY and CDR2 SMNVEV (reference sequence). V gave up 2 bases and J gave up 2 bases; unmatched junction bases: 10. DNA of the CDR3: TGTGCCAGCAGTTTAGCGGGAGGTAGACTAGCGGCCTACGAGCAGTACTTC. Its translation: CASSLAGGRLAAYEQYF.

The chain uses TRBV18 and TRBJ1-5; D gene uncertain. Germline-derived CDR1 and CDR2 are KGHSH and LQKENI. The CDR3 has 15 amino acids. Trimming pared 6 bases from V and 4 bases from J, leaving 16 bases between. DNA for the CDR3: TGTGCCAGCTCGATCGGGCCGGGCGAAAATCAGCCCCAGCATTTT. Translation: CASSIGPGENQPQHF.

The genes are TRBV5-1 and TRBJ2-1; D remains unclear. The length of the CDR3 is 14 residues. V was trimmed by 0 bases and J by 7 bases, leaving 11 bases between them. Germline V gives CDR1 SGHRS, CDR2 YFSETQ. The CDR3, as DNA: TGCGCCAGCAGCTTGGCATGGCCATCAAATGAGCAGTTCTTC. It specifies CASSLAWPSNEQFF.